This T cell receptor beta chain was obtained from a study of T cells after yellow fever vaccination. Study results and limitations: Subsequent to the booster, the majority of primary-vaccination clones reappeared (around 96% CD4, around 85% CD8).

The CDR3 is 14 residues long. Germline CDR1 reads SGDLS; CDR2 reads YYNGEE. V dropped 0 bases and J dropped 5 bases, with 9 bases sitting between them. TCRdb re-called the 5' RACE reads with MiXCR, one entry per CDR3 protein. The repertoire includes roughly 520,000 distinct CDR3 sequences, 20% to 25% of them detected once, and roughly a sixth sits in the top ten. This clonotype was counted only a few times. What it binds is not known. The source of this sequence is a man aged 18 to 29 who received the YFV17D yellow fever vaccine. The J gene is TRBJ1-5, the V gene TRBV9; D gene unclear. This material consisted of PBMCs, taken roughly 23 days after the first yellow fever vaccination. The CDR3 DNA sequence: TGTGCCAGCAGCGTAGAGAGTTCGGATCAGCCCCAGCATTTT. Its translation: CASSVESSDQPQHF.